This T cell receptor (beta chain) was captured in a study of CD8 T cells in Susac syndrome. Overall study findings and caveats: The relatively small number of individuals in the TCR sequencing and HLA analysis was acknowledged by the study.

Controls were healthy donors (matched for age and sex). Purification of the CD8+ and CD4+ T cells relied on negative isolation, and TEMRA cells underwent FACS enrichment. Points on this clonotype: Antigen unknown.

About 0.45 to 1 ug RNA was reverse transcribed with random hexamers. The amplification used immunoSEQ multiplex PCR on TCR beta CDR3; it spanned 54 Vbeta and 13 Jbeta. A single record per CDR3 protein comes from TCRdb applying MiXCR to the immunoSEQ multiplex PCR reads. The sample gives about 70,000 distinct CDR3 sequences, around 93% of which show up once; 0.2% to 0.25% is in the top ten. CDR1 and CDR2 from the germline V gene are LGHNA and YNFKEQ. The CDR3 loop spans 17 amino acids. After removal of 2 bases from V and 0 bases from J, the junction contained 9 bases not matched to a gene. Sequencing was performed on CD8+ T cells from PBMCs. The gene calls are TRBV4-2 and TRBJ1-2; 7 nucleotides match TRBD1. The source is a human donor in good health. CDR3 sequence: CASSQTGVAPTNYGYTF. The DNA for the CDR3 is TGTGCCAGCAGCCAAACAGGGGTCGCACCTACTAACTATGGCTACACCTTC.